This T cell receptor (beta chain) was obtained from a study of T-cell memory formation after mild COVID-19. The CDR3 runs to 14 residues. The J segment lost 0 bases and the V segment lost 6 bases, leaving 5 bases of the junction unmatched. The germline V gene encodes CDR1 SQVTM and CDR2 ANQGSEA. TCRdb reanalysed the 5' RACE reads using MiXCR and keeps one entry per CDR3 protein. The repertoire holds over 300,000 distinct CDR3 sequences, with 20% to 25% as singletons. Sequenced: PBMCs or a T cell subset sorted from them (not recorded which). The chain has TRBV29-1 and TRBJ2-1; 7 bases are shared with TRBD1. This clonotype was sampled from a man aged 18 to 35 who had mild COVID-19 (a few samples of this study predate the infection). Cell type and time point are not known. CDR3 nucleotide sequence: TGCAGCGTGACACAGGGGAGCTCCTACAATGAGCAGTTCTTC. Translated, it gives CSVTQGSSYNEQFF.